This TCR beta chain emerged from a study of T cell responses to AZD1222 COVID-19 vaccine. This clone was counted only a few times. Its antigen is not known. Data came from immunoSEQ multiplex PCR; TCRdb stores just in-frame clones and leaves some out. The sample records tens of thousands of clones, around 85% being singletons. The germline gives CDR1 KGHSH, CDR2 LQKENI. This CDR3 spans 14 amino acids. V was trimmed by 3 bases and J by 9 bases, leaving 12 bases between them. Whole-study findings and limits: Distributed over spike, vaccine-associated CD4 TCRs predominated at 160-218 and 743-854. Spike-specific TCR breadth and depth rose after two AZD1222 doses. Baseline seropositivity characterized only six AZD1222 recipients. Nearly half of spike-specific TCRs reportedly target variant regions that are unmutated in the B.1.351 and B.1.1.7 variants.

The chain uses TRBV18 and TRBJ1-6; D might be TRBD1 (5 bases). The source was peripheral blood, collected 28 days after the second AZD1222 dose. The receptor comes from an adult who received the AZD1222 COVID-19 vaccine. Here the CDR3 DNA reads TGTGCCAGCTCACCGACCCAGGGCGGTTCACCCCTCCACTTT. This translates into CASSPTQGGSPLHF.